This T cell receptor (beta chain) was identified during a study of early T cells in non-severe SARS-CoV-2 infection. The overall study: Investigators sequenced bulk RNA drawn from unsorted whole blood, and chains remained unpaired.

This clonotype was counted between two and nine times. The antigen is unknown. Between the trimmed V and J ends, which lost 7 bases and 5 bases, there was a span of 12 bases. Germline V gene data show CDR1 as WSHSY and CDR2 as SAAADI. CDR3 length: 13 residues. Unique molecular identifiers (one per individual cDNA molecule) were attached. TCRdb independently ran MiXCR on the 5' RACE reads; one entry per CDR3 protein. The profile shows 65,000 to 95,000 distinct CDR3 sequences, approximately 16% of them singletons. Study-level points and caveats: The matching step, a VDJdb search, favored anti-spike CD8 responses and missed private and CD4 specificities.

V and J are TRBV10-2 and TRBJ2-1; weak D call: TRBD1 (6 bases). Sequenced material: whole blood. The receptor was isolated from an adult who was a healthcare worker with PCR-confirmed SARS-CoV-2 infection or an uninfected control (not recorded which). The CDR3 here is CASTPGQNNEQFF. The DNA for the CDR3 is TGCGCCAGCACTCCGGGACAAAACAATGAGCAGTTCTTC.